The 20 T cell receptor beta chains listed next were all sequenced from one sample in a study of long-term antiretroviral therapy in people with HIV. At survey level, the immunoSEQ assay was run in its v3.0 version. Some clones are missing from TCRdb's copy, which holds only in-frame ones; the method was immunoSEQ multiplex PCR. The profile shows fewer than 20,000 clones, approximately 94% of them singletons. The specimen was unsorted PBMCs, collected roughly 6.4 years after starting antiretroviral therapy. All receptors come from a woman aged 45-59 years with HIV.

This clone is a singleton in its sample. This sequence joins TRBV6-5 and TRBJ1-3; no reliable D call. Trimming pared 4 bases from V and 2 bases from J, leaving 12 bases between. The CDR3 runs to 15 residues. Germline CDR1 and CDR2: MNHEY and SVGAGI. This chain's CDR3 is CASSFSTVTGNTIYF. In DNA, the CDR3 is TGTGCCAGCAGTTTTTCGACGGTAACTGGAAACACCATATATTTT.

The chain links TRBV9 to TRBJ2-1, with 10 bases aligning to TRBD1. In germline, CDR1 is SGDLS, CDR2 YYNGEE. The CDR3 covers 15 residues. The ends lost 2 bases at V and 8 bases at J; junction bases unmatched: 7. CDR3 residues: CASSVWTGGLDEQFF. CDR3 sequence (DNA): TGTGCCAGCAGCGTTTGGACAGGGGGGCTGGATGAGCAGTTCTTC.

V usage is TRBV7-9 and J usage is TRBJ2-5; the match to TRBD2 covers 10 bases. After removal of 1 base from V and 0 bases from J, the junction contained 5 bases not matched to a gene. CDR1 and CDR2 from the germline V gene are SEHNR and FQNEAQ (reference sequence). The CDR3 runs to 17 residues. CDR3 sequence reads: CASSLGRLAGDQETQYF. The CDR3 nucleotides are TGTGCCAGCAGCTTAGGCAGACTAGCGGGCGACCAAGAGACCCAGTACTTC.

The CDR3 DNA sequence: TGTGCCAGCAGGGAGTTCAGGATCACAGATACGCAGTATTTT. The encoded protein is CASREFRITDTQYF. The chain recombines TRBV27 with TRBJ2-3; no reliable D call. This CDR3 is built from 14 residues. The V end lost 6 bases, the J end lost 2 bases, and 12 bases lay between the germline ends. Per germline, CDR1 MNHEY and CDR2 SMNVEV (reference sequence).

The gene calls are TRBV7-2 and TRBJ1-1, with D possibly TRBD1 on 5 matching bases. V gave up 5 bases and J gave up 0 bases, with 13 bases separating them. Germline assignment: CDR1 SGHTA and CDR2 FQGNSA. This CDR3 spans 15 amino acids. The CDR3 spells CASSPGRGLNTEAFF. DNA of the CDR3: TGTGCCAGCAGCCCGGGTAGGGGTTTGAACACTGAAGCTTTCTTT.

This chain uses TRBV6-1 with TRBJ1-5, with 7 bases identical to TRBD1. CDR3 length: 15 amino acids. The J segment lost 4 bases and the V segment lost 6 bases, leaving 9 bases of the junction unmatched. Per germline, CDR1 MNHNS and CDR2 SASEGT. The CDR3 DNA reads TGTGCCAGCAGGGCAGGGGGATCGGGGAATCAGCCCCAGCATTTT. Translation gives CASRAGGSGNQPQHF.

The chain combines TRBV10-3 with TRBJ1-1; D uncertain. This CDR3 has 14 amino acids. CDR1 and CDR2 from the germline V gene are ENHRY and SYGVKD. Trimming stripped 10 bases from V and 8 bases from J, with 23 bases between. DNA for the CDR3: TGTGCCACTGGCCCGTCTATCGGAGCCAGAGAAGCTTTCTTT. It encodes CATGPSIGAREAFF.

CDR3 nucleotide sequence: TGTGCCATCAGTGGAGGAGGCCCACCTCCCACAGATACGCAGTATTTT. Translated, it gives CAISGGGPPPTDTQYF. The genes are TRBV10-3 and TRBJ2-3, with D possibly matching TRBD2 (5 bases). V lost 4 bases to trimming and J lost 2 bases, with 16 bases between them. The V gene's germline CDR1 is ENHRY and CDR2 SYGVKD. This CDR3 is 16 amino acids long.

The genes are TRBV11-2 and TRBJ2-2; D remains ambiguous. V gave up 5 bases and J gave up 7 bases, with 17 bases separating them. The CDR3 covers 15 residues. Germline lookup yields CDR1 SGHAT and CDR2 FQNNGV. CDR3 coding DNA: TGTGCCAGCAGCCCACCCGCCCTCTCGGGCGGGGAGCTGTTTTTT. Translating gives CASSPPALSGGELFF.

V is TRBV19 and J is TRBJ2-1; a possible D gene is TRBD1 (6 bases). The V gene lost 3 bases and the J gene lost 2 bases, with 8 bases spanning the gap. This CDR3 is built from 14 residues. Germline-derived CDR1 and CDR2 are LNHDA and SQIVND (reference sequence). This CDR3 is CASSIQGTYNEQFF. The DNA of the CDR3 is TGTGCCAGTAGTATTCAGGGGACCTACAATGAGCAGTTCTTC. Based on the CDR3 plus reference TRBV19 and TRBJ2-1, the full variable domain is DGGITQSPKYLFRKEGQNVTLSCEQNLNHDAMYWYRQDPGQGLRLIYYSQIVNDFQKGDIAEGYSVSREKKESFPLTVTSAQKNPTAFYLCASSIQGTYNEQFFGPGTRLTVL.

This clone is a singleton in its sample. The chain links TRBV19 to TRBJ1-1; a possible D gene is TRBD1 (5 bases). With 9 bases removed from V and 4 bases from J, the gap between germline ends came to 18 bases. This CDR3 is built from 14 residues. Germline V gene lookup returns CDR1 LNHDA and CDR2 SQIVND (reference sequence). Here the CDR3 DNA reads TGTGCCAGCGTCCCCGGGACGTTTAGCACTGAAGCTTTCTTT. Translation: CASVPGTFSTEAFF.

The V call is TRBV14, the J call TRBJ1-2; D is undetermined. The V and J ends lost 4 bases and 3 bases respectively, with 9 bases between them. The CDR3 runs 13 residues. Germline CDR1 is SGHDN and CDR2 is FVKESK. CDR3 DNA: TGTGCCAGCAGCCCAAACACGGACTATGGCTACACCTTC. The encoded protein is CASSPNTDYGYTF.

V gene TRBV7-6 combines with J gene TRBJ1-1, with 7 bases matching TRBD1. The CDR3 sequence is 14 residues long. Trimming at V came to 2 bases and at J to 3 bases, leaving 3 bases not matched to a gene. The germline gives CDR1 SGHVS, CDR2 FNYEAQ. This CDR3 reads CASSLYQGDTEAFF. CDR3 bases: TGTGCCAGCAGCTTATATCAGGGGGACACTGAAGCTTTCTTT.

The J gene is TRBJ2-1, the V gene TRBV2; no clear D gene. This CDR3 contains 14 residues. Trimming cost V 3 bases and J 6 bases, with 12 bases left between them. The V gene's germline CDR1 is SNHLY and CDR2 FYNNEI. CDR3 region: CASSDVSGSNEQFF. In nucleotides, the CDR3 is TGTGCCAGCAGTGATGTTTCAGGTTCCAATGAGCAGTTCTTC.

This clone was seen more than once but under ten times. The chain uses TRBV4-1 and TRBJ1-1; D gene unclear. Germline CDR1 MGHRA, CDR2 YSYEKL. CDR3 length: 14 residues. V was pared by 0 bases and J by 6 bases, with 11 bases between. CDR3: CASSQDSSEAEAFF. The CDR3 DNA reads TGCGCCAGCAGCCAAGATAGCTCAGAAGCTGAAGCTTTCTTT.

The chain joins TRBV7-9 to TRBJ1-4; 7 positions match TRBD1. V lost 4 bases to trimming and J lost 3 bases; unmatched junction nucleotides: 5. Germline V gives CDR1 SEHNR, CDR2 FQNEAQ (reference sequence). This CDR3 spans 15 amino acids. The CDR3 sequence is CASSSDRVSNEKLFF. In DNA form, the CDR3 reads TGTGCCAGCAGCTCCGACAGGGTTTCTAATGAAAAACTGTTTTTT.

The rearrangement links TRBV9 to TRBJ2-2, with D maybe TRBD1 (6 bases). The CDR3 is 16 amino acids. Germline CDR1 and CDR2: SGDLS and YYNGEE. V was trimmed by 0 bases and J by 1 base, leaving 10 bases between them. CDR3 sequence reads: CASSVERTENTGELFF. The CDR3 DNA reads TGTGCCAGCAGCGTAGAAAGGACAGAGAACACCGGGGAGCTGTTTTTT.

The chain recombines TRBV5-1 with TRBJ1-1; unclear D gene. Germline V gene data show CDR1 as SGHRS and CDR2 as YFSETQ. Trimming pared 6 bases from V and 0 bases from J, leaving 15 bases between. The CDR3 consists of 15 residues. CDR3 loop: CASNLITAMNTEAFF. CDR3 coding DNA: TGCGCCAGCAATTTAATAACAGCCATGAACACTGAAGCTTTCTTT.

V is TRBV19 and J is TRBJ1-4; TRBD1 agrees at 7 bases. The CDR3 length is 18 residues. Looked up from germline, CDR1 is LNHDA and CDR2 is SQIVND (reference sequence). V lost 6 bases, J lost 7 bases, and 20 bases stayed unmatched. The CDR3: CASSSIWTGGSAGEKLFF. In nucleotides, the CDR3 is TGTGCCAGTAGCTCAATTTGGACAGGTGGGAGTGCGGGTGAAAAACTGTTTTTT.

CDR3 region: CASSPRDGASYEQYF. The CDR3 nucleotides read TGTGCCAGCTCACCTCGAGACGGGGCTTCCTACGAGCAGTACTTC. The chain links TRBV18 to TRBJ2-7, with D perhaps assigned TRBD1 or TRBD2 (5 bases each). Per the germline V gene, CDR1 is KGHSH and CDR2 is LQKENI. Trimming removed 3 bases from V and 1 base from J, with 13 bases in between. CDR3 length: 15 amino acids.